The clone carrying this T cell receptor (beta chain) was found a few times. This record belongs to a study of cytomegalovirus exposure and HLA in healthy donors. The PCR contained 60 Vbeta and 13 Jbeta primers. Sequencing used immunoSEQ multiplex PCR; TCRdb keeps in-frame clones, though not all of them. Among 150,000 to 200,000 clones, 12% were seen once, and the ten largest hold 7.5% to 10%. This CDR3 comprises 13 residues. V dropped 4 bases and J dropped 4; count of bases not matched to a gene: 3. The germline CDR1 and CDR2 sequences are WNHNN and SYGVQD (reference sequence). The J gene is TRBJ2-5, the V gene TRBV10-1; 7 bases fit TRBD2. The sequenced material came from PBMCs. This TCR was sampled from a man aged 45-60 years in good health and CMV-seropositive. This chain's CDR3 is CASSGGLRETQYF. CDR3 in DNA: TGCGCCAGCAGTGGGGGACTAAGAGAGACCCAGTACTTC.